This T cell receptor (beta chain) emerged from a study of blood T cell repertoires in COVID-19. Study overall: PBMCs, B-cell-depleted T cells, or T cells provided the cDNA or gDNA that made up the material.

Original analysis: Cell counts per sample came from amplifying reference gene primers. The repertoire was sequenced with immunoSEQ multiplex PCR; TCRdb's copy has only in-frame clones and lacks some. Clone size and V and J calls were adopted from that table, with D and trimming inferred from the DNA. Here the sample spans 250,000 to 300,000 clones, about 86% being singletons. CDR1 is MNHEY and CDR2 is SVGAGI in the germline V gene. CDR3 length equals 11 residues. Between the trimmed V and J ends, which lost 10 bases and 6 bases, there was a span of 9 bases. The V and J genes are TRBV6-5 and TRBJ2-2; D is ambiguous. Sample: peripheral blood. The sequence was collected from a woman aged 70-85 years with COVID-19, enrolled during active disease. Here the CDR3 reads CATAGSGELFF. Written as DNA, the CDR3 is TGTGCCACCGCCGGGTCCGGGGAGCTGTTTTTT.